These 3 T cell receptor beta chains originate from one sample sequenced in a study of beta chain features in type 1 diabetes. Study-wide findings and caveats: Moderately but significantly shorter TCRB CDR3s were found in Type 1 diabetes patients in all four CD4+ subsets.

All of the isolated RNA was reverse transcribed, so expressed TCRB transcripts were sequenced. Here immunoSEQ multiplex PCR was the method, and the copy in TCRdb shows in-frame clones only, minus some. The profile shows more than 25,000 clones, roughly 50% of them singletons. What these receptors recognize is not known. The specimen was Tregs from blood. These receptors were collected from a woman between 18 and 29 years old with type 1 diabetes.

The V call is TRBV2, the J call TRBJ2-2; D remains ambiguous. The V end was cut by 6 bases, the J end by 3 bases, with 5 bases between. Germline V gene data show CDR1 as SNHLY and CDR2 as FYNNEI. The CDR3 consists of 12 residues. The CDR3 DNA reads as TGTGCCAGCAGCCAGGACACCGGGGAGCTGTTTTTT. As protein: CASSQDTGELFF.

The J gene is TRBJ2-1, the V gene TRBV29-1, with D possibly matching TRBD1 (7 bases). There are 15 residues in the CDR3. Trimming removed 6 bases from V and 2 bases from J, with 17 bases in between. Germline loops: CDR1 SQVTM, CDR2 ANQGSEA. CDR3 nucleotides: TGCAGCGTACCGCGGGACAGTTTTGCCTACAATGAGCAGTTCTTC. Encoded protein: CSVPRDSFAYNEQFF.

This clone was seen a few times. V gene TRBV19 combines with J gene TRBJ2-7, with D possibly being TRBD2 (5 bases). The V end was cut by 1 base, the J end by 5 bases, with 12 bases between. The CDR3 contains 14 residues. The germline gives CDR1 LNHDA, CDR2 SQIVND (reference sequence). The DNA for the CDR3 is TGTGCCAGTAGTATAGGCCCAGCGGTCCACGAGCAGTACTTC. This sequence encodes CASSIGPAVHEQYF.